A single sample is the source of the 24 T cell receptor beta chains below, sequenced in a study of beta chain features in type 1 diabetes (dated by TCRdb to 2017 to 2018). The library was generated by the immunoSEQ multiplex PCR assay. The entire amount of isolated RNA was reverse transcribed using the High Capacity cDNA Reverse Transcription Kit, so the sequenced TCRB transcripts were expressed ones. Not all clones reach the TCRdb copy of this immuneACCESS table, which keeps in-frame sequences only. Checked studies attribute under half of the gap to unresolved V genes and leave the rest unexplained. For this sample the table gives 350,000 or so clones, of which around 20% were detected only once. The ten biggest clones cover around 0.045% of the sample. Sequencing was carried out using naive CD4+ T cells from blood. Reading the label with the study, this specimen's cell subset or site is: true naive CD4+ T cells. Receptor source: a woman under 30 in good health.

V and J are TRBV9 and TRBJ2-7; maybe TRBD1 (6 bases). The CDR3 spans 16 residues. Germline V gene data show CDR1 as SGDLS and CDR2 as YYNGEE. With 5 bases removed from V and 1 base from J, the gap between germline ends came to 19 bases. This CDR3 reads CASRKSGTKISYEQYF. In nucleotides, the CDR3 is TGTGCCAGCAGAAAATCCGGGACAAAAATTTCCTACGAGCAGTACTTC.

V and J are TRBV10-3 and TRBJ1-5, with TRBD1 matching over 7 bases. The CDR3 contains 14 residues. J was trimmed by 6 bases and V by 2 bases; bases with no gene match: 4. Looked up from germline, CDR1 is ENHRY and CDR2 is SYGVKD. The CDR3 bases are TGTGCCATCAGTGAGGAACAGGGGATTCAGCCCCAGCATTTT. Residues: CAISEEQGIQPQHF.

The chain employs TRBV18 and TRBJ2-5, with 9 bases aligning to TRBD2. V dropped 5 bases and J dropped 4; count of bases not matched to a gene: 8. CDR1 and CDR2 (germline): KGHSH, LQKENI. This CDR3 has 15 amino acids. CDR3 residues: CASSTVAGERETQYF. The CDR3 DNA reads TGTGCCAGCTCAACTGTAGCGGGAGAAAGAGAGACCCAGTACTTC.

V usage is TRBV11-2 and J usage is TRBJ2-5; a possible D gene is TRBD1 (6 bases). The CDR3 length is 15 residues. Germline CDR1 SGHAT, CDR2 FQNNGV. Trimming left V 0 bases short and J 2 bases short, with 10 bases between. The CDR3 DNA is TGTGCCAGCAGCTTAGATATTGACAGGCAAGAGACCCAGTACTTC. As protein: CASSLDIDRQETQYF.

In its sample, this clone was seen a few times. Other DNA sequences from this sample encode an identical CDR3 as well. The chain couples TRBV5-1 to TRBJ2-3, with 8 bases aligning to TRBD2. J was trimmed by 4 bases and V by 4 bases; bases with no gene match: 5. Germline V CDR1 and CDR2: SGHRS, YFSETQ. The CDR3 consists of 14 residues. Written as DNA, the CDR3 is TGCGCCAGCAGCCCCGGACTAGCAGCAGATACGCAGTATTTT. As protein: CASSPGLAADTQYF.

This sequence joins TRBV25-1 and TRBJ2-7; no definite D call. This CDR3 contains 14 residues. CDR1 MGHDK and CDR2 SYGVNS come from the germline V gene. V was cut by 3 bases and J by 3 bases, with 12 bases left in between. The CDR3 nucleotides are TGTGCCAGCAGTGAGCCCGAGAAGAACTACGAGCAGTACTTC. Translated, it gives CASSEPEKNYEQYF.

This clone was found a few times. The J gene is TRBJ1-2, the V gene TRBV18; 7 nucleotides match TRBD1. The germline V gene has CDR1 KGHSH and CDR2 LQKENI. This CDR3 has 16 amino acids. The junction had 15 bases not matched to a gene; V was cut back by 3 bases and J by 8 bases. CDR3 DNA: TGTGCCAGCTCACCTTTCGACAGGGCCCAGTCACGGGGCTACACCTTC. This codes for CASSPFDRAQSRGYTF.

A few counts support this clone. The chain is built from TRBV9 and TRBJ2-5; TRBD1 agrees at 8 bases. There are 16 residues in the CDR3. Per germline, CDR1 SGDLS and CDR2 YYNGEE. V was pared by 4 bases and J by 1 base, with 9 bases of the junction left unmatched. CDR3 in amino acids: CASSFRLGTGQETQYF. The CDR3 bases are TGTGCCAGCAGCTTTAGACTAGGGACAGGCCAAGAGACCCAGTACTTC.

There are a few counts of this clone. At one end the junction does not follow the germline gene, possibly because of a read error. The chain joins TRBV18 to TRBJ2-3, with TRBD2 as a possible D gene (6 bases). CDR1 and CDR2 from the germline V gene are KGHSH and LQKENI. The CDR3 loop spans 14 amino acids. CDR3: CASAPGLLTDTQYF. The CDR3 DNA sequence: TGTGCCAGCGCACCGGGACTTCTCACAGATACGCAGTATTTT.

J is TRBJ2-7 and V is TRBV2, with TRBD1 identical over 9 bases. V shed 5 bases, J shed 6 bases, and the junction held 2 bases outside the gene matches. This CDR3 comprises 12 residues. The V gene's germline CDR1 is SNHLY and CDR2 FYNNEI. This CDR3 reads CASSRDRAEQYF. Here the CDR3 DNA reads TGTGCCAGCAGTAGGGACAGGGCCGAGCAGTACTTC.

This chain joins TRBV6-5 and TRBJ2-2; 7 bases are shared with TRBD2. Germline CDR1 MNHEY, CDR2 SVGAGI. This CDR3 is 12 amino acids long. Unmatched junction bases numbered 2, after V lost 6 bases and J lost 7 bases. The DNA of the CDR3 is TGTGCCAGCAGGTGGACTAGCGGGGAGCTGTTTTTT. Its protein is CASRWTSGELFF.

This clone appeared a few times. The V gene is TRBV9, the J gene TRBJ2-3; 9 bases align to TRBD2. This CDR3 is built from 16 residues. V was clipped by 0 bases and J by 3 bases; unmatched bases: 5. Germline lookup yields CDR1 SGDLS and CDR2 YYNGEE. The CDR3 region has the DNA TGTGCCAGCAGCGTAGCAGCGGGGGGTAAAACAGATACGCAGTATTTT. Its protein product is CASSVAAGGKTDTQYF.

In this sample, this clone turned up a few times. The chain carries TRBV4-3 and TRBJ1-1, with D possibly TRBD1 on 6 matching bases. Germline CDR1 LGHNA, CDR2 YSLEER. CDR3 length: 18 amino acids. V lost 4 bases and J lost 5, with 26 bases in between. CDR3 in amino acids: CASSLRTQSLGGTTEAFF. The CDR3 DNA reads as TGCGCCAGCAGCCTTAGGACACAATCCCTAGGGGGAACAACTGAAGCTTTCTTT.

The chain has TRBV5-1 and TRBJ2-3; D remains unclear. The CDR3 totals 12 residues. V lost 2 bases, J lost 4 bases, and 5 bases lay in between. Per the germline V gene, CDR1 is SGHRS and CDR2 is YFSETQ. The CDR3 loop reads CASSLSSDTQYF. The CDR3 DNA follows: TGCGCCAGCAGCTTATCCTCAGATACGCAGTATTTT.

This clone was seen only once. The chain carries TRBV9 and TRBJ2-1; D perhaps matches TRBD2 (5 bases). The CDR3 runs to 18 residues. The germline V and J ends were trimmed by 4 bases and 8 bases, with 28 bases remaining between them. Germline loops: CDR1 SGDLS, CDR2 YYNGEE. The DNA of the CDR3 is TGTGCCAGCAGCCCCAGAAAAGTGGGAGACGGAGTGGGCGATGAGCAGTTCTTC. This gives the protein CASSPRKVGDGVGDEQFF.

V and J are TRBV2 and TRBJ1-4, with D perhaps TRBD1 (6 bases). The CDR3 runs 13 residues. Germline values: CDR1 SNHLY, CDR2 FYNNEI. V was shortened by 6 bases and J by 5 bases, with 10 bases between the two germline ends. The CDR3 coding sequence is TGTGCCAGCAGGGAGACAGGAAATGAAAAACTGTTTTTT. Translating gives CASRETGNEKLFF.

This clone was found a few times. The chain links TRBV11-1 to TRBJ2-7; TRBD2 agrees at 7 bases. The trim removed 1 base at V and 2 bases at J, leaving 5 bases unmatched. Germline V CDR1 and CDR2: SGHAT, FQDESV (reference sequence). CDR3 length equals 15 residues. CDR3 nucleotides: TGTGCCAGCAGCTTAGGGCAGCGGGGCCCCTACGAGCAGTACTTC. This encodes CASSLGQRGPYEQYF.

The genes are TRBV7-9 and TRBJ2-7; D might be TRBD1 (5 bases). The V end lost 10 bases, the J end lost 7 bases, and 17 bases lay between the germline ends. This CDR3 contains 12 residues. The germline V gene encodes CDR1 SEHNR and CDR2 FQNEAQ (reference sequence). DNA of the CDR3: TGTGCCATCAAGGGGTTGTCGTGGGAGCAGTACTTC. Protein sequence: CAIKGLSWEQYF. Variable domain in full (rest from reference TRBV7-9 and TRBJ2-7): DTGVSQNPRHKITKRGQNVTFRCDPISEHNRLYWYRQTLGQGPEFLTYFQNEAQLEKSRLLSDRFSAERPKGSFSTLEIQRTEQGDSAMYLCAIKGLSWEQYFGPGTRLTVT.

This clone was recorded a few times. This chain joins TRBV18 and TRBJ2-3; 9 positions agree with TRBD1. The CDR3 is 15 amino acids. Per the germline V gene, CDR1 is KGHSH and CDR2 is LQKENI. Losses at the gene ends were 8 bases for V and 10 bases for J; bases not matched to a gene: 16. The CDR3 DNA sequence: TGTGCCAGCGTCCCTGGGAGGACAGGGGCCGCCGCGCAGTATTTT. It yields the protein CASVPGRTGAAAQYF.

This clone was seen a few times. The rearrangement uses TRBV5-6 and TRBJ2-6, with 7 bases identical to TRBD1. Trimming at V came to 3 bases and at J to 0 bases, leaving 0 bases not matched to a gene. The CDR3 is made up of 15 amino acids. The germline gives CDR1 SGHDT, CDR2 YYEEEE. The DNA for the CDR3 is TGTGCCAGCAGCTGGACAGGCTCTGGGGCCAACGTCCTGACTTTC. This encodes CASSWTGSGANVLTF.

V and J are TRBV5-1 and TRBJ2-4; possibly TRBD1 for D (6 bases). The V end was cut by 5 bases, the J end by 8 bases, with 20 bases between. This CDR3 has 15 residues. The germline V gene encodes CDR1 SGHRS and CDR2 YFSETQ. Here the CDR3 reads CASSFDRSQIHIQYF. For the CDR3, the DNA is TGCGCCAGCAGTTTCGACAGGTCCCAAATCCACATTCAGTACTTC.

This clone has more than one count but fewer than ten. The chain recombines TRBV4-2 with TRBJ2-3; TRBD1 matches at 8 bases. The CDR3 loop spans 16 amino acids. J was trimmed by 2 bases and V by 6 bases; bases with no gene match: 10. Germline CDR1 LGHNA, CDR2 YNFKEQ. The chain's CDR3 is CASRPTGTGDTDTQYF. Here the CDR3 DNA reads TGTGCCAGCAGACCTACCGGGACAGGAGACACAGATACGCAGTATTTT.

This clone was counted a single time. The rearrangement links TRBV12-5 to TRBJ2-1; TRBD2 is a possible D gene (5 bases). This CDR3 has 13 amino acids. Germline assignment: CDR1 LGHNT and CDR2 FRNRAP. V shed 1 base and J shed 6 bases, with 7 bases lying between them. This CDR3 is CASGLASFNEQFF. The CDR3 DNA follows: TGTGCTAGTGGTTTGGCTAGCTTCAATGAGCAGTTCTTC.

This clone has more than one count but fewer than ten. This rearrangement joins TRBV5-1 to TRBJ1-1, with TRBD1 matching over 7 bases. The CDR3 totals 12 residues. Germline V gives CDR1 SGHRS, CDR2 YFSETQ. The V gene end was trimmed by 4 bases and the J gene end by 4 bases; junction bases not matched to a gene: 1. Here the CDR3 DNA reads TGCGCCAGCAGCCCAGGGGGCACTGAAGCTTTCTTT. This translates into CASSPGGTEAFF.